This section outlines one TCR beta chain sequence together with its context. The antigen remains unidentified. Looked up from germline, CDR1 is LNHDA and CDR2 is SQIVND (reference sequence). The trim removed 0 bases at V and 2 bases at J, leaving 4 bases unmatched. The CDR3 totals 15 residues. The entry originates in a study of cytomegalovirus exposure and HLA in healthy donors. Study observations and caveats: Reportedly, fewer N-insertions than the roughly 700-donor mean appeared in an Asian-associated ancestry cluster in a later analysis. Further analysis was carried out later, and it showed several of the most significant clusters appearing linked to common viral pathogens. With further analysis later on, most CMV-associated TCR beta chains appeared HLA-restricted.

The PCR made use of 60 Vbeta and 13 Jbeta primers. Measured with immunoSEQ multiplex PCR; TCRdb has only the in-frame clones, and not every one. Here the sample spans under 200,000 clones, 60% to 80% being singletons. The TCR originated in a female donor in good health and CMV-seronegative. V and J are TRBV19 and TRBJ2-7, with 7 bases lining up with TRBD1. The specimen sequenced was PBMCs. CDR3 protein: CASSIETGLTYEQYF. The CDR3 region has the DNA TGTGCCAGTAGTATAGAGACAGGGCTGACCTACGAGCAGTACTTC. Looking up the rest from reference TRBV19 and TRBJ2-7 gives the full variable domain: DGGITQSPKYLFRKEGQNVTLSCEQNLNHDAMYWYRQDPGQGLRLIYYSQIVNDFQKGDIAEGYSVSREKKESFPLTVTSAQKNPTAFYLCASSIETGLTYEQYFGPGTRLTVT.